The T cell receptor (beta chain) described here comes from a study of T cells in Graves' hyperthyroidism and ophthalmopathy. The sample holds a few counts of this clonotype. Template material for amplifying TCR beta CDR3 regions consisted of RNA transcripts. The TCR CDR3 first-round RT-PCR relied on the HTBI primer set. TCRdb used MiXCR to reprocess the multiplex PCR reads, holding one entry per CDR3 protein. The table lists around 580,000 distinct CDR3 sequences, around 17% of them singletons. Hyperthyroidism of Graves' type that showed no ophthalmopathy progression within 18 months was stable. Diagnosing involved the use of clinical symptoms, serum thyroxine and TRAb, thyroid ultrasound and orbital computed tomography. The specimen sequenced was blood. The TCR was taken from a woman under 30 with Graves' hyperthyroidism.

CDR3: CSARFGTGIAKNIQYF. For the CDR3, the DNA is TGCAGTGCTAGATTCGGGACAGGAATAGCCAAAAACATTCAGTACTTC. The V and J genes are TRBV20-1 and TRBJ2-4, with TRBD1 identical over 8 bases. Germline loops: CDR1 DFQATT, CDR2 SNEGSKA (reference sequence). This CDR3 is built from 16 residues. J lost 0 bases, V lost 2 bases, and 6 bases had no gene match.